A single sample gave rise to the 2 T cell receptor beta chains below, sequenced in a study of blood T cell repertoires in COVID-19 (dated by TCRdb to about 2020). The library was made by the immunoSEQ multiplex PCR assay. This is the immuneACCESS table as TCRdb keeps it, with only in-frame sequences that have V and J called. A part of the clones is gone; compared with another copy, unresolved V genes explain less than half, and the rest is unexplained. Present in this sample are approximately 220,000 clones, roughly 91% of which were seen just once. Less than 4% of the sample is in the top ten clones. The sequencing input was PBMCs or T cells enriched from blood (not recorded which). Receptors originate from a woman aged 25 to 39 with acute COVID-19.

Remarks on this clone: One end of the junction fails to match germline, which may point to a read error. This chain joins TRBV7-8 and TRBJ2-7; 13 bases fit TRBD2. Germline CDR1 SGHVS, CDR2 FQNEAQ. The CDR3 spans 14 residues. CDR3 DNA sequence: TGTGCCAGCAGCTTAACTAGCGGGGGGGAATCGACGCACTTC. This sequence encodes CASSLTSGGESTHF.

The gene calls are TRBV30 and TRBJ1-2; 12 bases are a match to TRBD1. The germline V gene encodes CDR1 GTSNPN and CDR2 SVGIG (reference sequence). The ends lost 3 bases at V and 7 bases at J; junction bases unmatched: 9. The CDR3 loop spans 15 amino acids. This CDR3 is CAWRRPGTGGGGYTF. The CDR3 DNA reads TGTGCCTGGAGACGTCCCGGGACAGGGGGCGGTGGCTACACCTTC.